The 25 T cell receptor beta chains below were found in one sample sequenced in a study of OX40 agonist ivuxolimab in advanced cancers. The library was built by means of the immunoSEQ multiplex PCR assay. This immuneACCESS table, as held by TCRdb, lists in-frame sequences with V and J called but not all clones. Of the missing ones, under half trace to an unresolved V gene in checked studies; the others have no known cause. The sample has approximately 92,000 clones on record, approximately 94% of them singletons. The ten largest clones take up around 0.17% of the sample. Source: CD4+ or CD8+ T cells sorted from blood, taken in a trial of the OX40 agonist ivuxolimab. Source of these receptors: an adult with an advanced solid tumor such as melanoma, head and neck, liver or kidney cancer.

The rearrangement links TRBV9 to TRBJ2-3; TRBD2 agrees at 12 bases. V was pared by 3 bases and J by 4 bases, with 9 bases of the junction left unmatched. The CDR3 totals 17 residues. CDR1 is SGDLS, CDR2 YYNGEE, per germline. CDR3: CASSGASGRARADTQYF. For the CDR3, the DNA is TGTGCCAGCAGCGGGGCTAGCGGGAGGGCCAGGGCAGATACGCAGTATTTT.

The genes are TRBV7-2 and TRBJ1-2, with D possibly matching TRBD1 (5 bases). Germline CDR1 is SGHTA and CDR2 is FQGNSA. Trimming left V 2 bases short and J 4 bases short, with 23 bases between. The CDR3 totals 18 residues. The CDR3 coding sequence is TGTGCCAGCAGCTTAAATAAGGGATGGACACAGGAACCCTATGGCTACACCTTC. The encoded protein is CASSLNKGWTQEPYGYTF.

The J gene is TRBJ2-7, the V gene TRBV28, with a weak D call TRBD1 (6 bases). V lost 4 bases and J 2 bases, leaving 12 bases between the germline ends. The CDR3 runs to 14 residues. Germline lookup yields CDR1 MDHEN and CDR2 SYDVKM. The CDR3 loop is CASSWGLYPYEQYF. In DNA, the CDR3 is TGTGCCAGCAGTTGGGGGCTCTATCCCTACGAGCAGTACTTC.

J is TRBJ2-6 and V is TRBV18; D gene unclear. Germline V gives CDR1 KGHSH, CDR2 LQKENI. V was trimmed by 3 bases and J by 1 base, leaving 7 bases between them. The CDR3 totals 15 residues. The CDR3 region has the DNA TGTGCCAGCTCACCCACAGCTTCTGGGGCCAACGTCCTGACTTTC. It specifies CASSPTASGANVLTF.

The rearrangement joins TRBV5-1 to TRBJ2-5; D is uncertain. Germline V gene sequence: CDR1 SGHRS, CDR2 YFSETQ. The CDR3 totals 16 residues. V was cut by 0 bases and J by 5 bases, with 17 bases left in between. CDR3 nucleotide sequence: TGCGCCAGCAGCTTGGCTTTGCGGCTCAAAGGGGAGACCCAGTACTTC. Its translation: CASSLALRLKGETQYF.

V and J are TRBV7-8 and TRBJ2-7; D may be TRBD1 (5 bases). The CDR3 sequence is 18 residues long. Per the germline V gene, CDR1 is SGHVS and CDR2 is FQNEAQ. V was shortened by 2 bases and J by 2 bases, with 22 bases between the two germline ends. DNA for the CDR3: TGTGCCAGCAGCTTACCTAAAGTGACAGTCCTTCCTCCCTACGAGCAGTACTTC. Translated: CASSLPKVTVLPPYEQYF.

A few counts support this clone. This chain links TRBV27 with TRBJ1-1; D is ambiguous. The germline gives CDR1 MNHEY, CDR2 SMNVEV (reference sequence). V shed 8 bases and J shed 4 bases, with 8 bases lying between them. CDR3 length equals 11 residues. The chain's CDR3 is CASGFFTEAFF. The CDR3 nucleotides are TGTGCCAGCGGATTTTTCACTGAAGCTTTCTTT.

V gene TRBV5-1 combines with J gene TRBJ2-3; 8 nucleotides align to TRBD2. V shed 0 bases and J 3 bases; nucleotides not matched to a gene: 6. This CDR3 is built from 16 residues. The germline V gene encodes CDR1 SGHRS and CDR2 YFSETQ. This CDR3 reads CASSLGGGPRTDTQYF. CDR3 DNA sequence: TGCGCCAGCAGCTTGGGCGGGGGGCCGAGGACAGATACGCAGTATTTT. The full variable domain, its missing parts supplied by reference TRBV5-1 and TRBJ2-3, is KAGVTQTPRYLIKTRGQQVTLSCSPISGHRSVSWYQQTPGQGLQFLFEYFSETQRNKGNFPGRFSGRQFSNSRSEMNVSTLELGDSALYLCASSLGGGPRTDTQYFGPGTRLTVL.

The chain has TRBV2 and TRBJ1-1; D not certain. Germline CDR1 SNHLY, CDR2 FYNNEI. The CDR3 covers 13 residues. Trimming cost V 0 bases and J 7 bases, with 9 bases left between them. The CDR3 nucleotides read TGTGCCAGCAGTGAAGCCCCGTATGATGAAGCTTTCTTT. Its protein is CASSEAPYDEAFF.

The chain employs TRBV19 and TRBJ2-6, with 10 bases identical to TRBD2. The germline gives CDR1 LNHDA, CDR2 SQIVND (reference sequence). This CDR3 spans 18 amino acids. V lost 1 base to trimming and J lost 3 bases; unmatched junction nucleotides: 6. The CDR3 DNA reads TGTGCCAGTAGTATAGGCCTAGCGGGAGTGGTTGGGGCCAACGTCCTGACTTTC. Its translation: CASSIGLAGVVGANVLTF.

CDR3 in DNA: TGTGCCAGCAGCGTAGGGGGGCTTGGCCAAGAGACCCAGTACTTC. Translating it yields CASSVGGLGQETQYF. This chain links TRBV9 with TRBJ2-5; the D gene is possibly TRBD1 (6 bases). The CDR3 length is 15 residues. Germline CDR1 reads SGDLS; CDR2 reads YYNGEE. The V end was cut by 0 bases, the J end by 1 base, with 10 bases between. Based on the CDR3 plus reference TRBV9 and TRBJ2-5, the full variable domain is DSGVTQTPKHLITATGQRVTLRCSPRSGDLSVYWYQQSLDQGLQFLIQYYNGEERAKGNILERFSAQQFPDLHSELNLSSLELGDSALYFCASSVGGLGQETQYFGPGTRLLVL.

The CDR3: CAWTLAPYNEQFF. CDR3 sequence (DNA): TGTGCCTGGACACTAGCTCCCTACAATGAGCAGTTCTTC. The rearrangement links TRBV30 to TRBJ2-1, with a weak D call TRBD2 (6 bases). CDR3 size: 13 residues. Trimming pared 4 bases from V and 2 bases from J, leaving 9 bases between. In germline, CDR1 is GTSNPN, CDR2 SVGIG (reference sequence). Variable domain in full (rest from reference TRBV30 and TRBJ2-1): SQTIHQWPATLVQPVGSPLSLECTVEGTSNPNLYWYRQAAGRGLQLLFYSVGIGQISSEVPQNLSASRPQDRQFILSSKKLLLSDSGFYLCAWTLAPYNEQFFGPGTRLTVL.

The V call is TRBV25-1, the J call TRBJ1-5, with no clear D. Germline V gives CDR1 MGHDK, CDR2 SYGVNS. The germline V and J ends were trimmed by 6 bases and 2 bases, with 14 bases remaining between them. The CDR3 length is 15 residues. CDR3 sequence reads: CASSPTGVRNQPQHF. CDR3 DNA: TGTGCCAGCAGCCCAACCGGGGTCCGCAATCAGCCCCAGCATTTT.

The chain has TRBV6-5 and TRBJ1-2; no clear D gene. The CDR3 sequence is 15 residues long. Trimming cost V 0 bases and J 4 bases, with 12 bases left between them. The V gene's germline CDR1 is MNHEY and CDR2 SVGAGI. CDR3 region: CASSYSMAPSYGYTF. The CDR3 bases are TGTGCCAGCAGTTACTCGATGGCGCCCAGCTATGGCTACACCTTC.

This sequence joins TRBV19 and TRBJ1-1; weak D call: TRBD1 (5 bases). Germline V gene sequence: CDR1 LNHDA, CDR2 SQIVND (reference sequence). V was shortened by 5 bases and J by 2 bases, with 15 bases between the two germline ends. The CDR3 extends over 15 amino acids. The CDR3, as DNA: TGTGCCAGTAGTTTTGGGGCATTGGGAAACACTGAAGCTTTCTTT. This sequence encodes CASSFGALGNTEAFF.

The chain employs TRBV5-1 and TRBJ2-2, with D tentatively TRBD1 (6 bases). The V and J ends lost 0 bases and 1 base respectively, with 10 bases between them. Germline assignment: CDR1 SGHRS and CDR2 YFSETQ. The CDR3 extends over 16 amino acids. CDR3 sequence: CASSLAGTQNTGELFF. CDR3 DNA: TGCGCCAGCAGCTTGGCCGGGACACAGAACACCGGGGAGCTGTTTTTT.

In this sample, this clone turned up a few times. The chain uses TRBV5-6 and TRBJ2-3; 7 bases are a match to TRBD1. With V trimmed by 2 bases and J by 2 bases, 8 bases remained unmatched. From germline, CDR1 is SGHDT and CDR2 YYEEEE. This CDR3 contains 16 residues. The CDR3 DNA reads TGTGCCAGCAGCTTTCCGGGACAGCGCAACACAGATACGCAGTATTTT. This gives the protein CASSFPGQRNTDTQYF.

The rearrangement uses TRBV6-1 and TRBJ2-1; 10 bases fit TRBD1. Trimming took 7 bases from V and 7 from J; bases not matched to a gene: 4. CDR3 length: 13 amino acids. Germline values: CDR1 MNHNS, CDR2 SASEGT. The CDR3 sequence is CASKWTGGNEQFF. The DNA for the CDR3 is TGTGCCAGCAAGTGGACAGGGGGTAATGAGCAGTTCTTC.

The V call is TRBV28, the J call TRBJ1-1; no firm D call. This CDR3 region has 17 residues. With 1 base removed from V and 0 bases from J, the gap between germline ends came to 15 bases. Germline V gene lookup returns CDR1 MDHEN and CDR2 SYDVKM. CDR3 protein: CASSLYMAADMNTEAFF. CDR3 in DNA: TGTGCCAGCAGTTTATATATGGCAGCCGACATGAACACTGAAGCTTTCTTT. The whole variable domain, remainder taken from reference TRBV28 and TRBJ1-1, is DVKVTQSSRYLVKRTGEKVFLECVQDMDHENMFWYRQDPGLGLRLIYFSYDVKMKEKGDIPEGYSVSREKKERFSLILESASTNQTSMYLCASSLYMAADMNTEAFFGQGTRLTVV.

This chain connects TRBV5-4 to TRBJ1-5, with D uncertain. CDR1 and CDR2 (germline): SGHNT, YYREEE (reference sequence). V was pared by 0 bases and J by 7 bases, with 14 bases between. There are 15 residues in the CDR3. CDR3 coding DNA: TGTGCCAGCAGCTTGGACGGAGGAGGAGGGCAGCCCCAGCATTTT. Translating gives CASSLDGGGGQPQHF.

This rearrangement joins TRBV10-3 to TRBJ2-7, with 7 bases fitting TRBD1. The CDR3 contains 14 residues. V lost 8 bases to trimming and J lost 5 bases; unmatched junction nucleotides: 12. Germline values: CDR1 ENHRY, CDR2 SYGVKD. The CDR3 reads CAIADDRVSHEQYF. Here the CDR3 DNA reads TGTGCCATCGCCGACGACAGGGTATCCCACGAGCAGTACTTC.

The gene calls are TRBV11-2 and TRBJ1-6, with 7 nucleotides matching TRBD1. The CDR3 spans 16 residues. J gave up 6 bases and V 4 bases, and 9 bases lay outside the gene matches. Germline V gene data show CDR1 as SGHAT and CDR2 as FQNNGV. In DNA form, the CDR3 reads TGTGCCAGCAGCTCCTTATCGGGACAGACTAATTCACCCCTCCACTTT. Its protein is CASSSLSGQTNSPLHF.

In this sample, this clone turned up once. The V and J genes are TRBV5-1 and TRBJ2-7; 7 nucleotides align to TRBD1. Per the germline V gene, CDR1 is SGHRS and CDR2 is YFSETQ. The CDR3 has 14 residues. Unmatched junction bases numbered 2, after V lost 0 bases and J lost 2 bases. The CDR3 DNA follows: TGCGCCAGCAGCTTGGACAGGGGCACCTACGAGCAGTACTTC. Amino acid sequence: CASSLDRGTYEQYF.

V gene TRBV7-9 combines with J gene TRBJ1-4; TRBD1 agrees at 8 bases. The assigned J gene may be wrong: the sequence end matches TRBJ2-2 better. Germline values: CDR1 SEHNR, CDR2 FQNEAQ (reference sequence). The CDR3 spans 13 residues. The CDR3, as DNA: TGTGCCAGCAGCCCCGGACAGGGATGGGAGCTGTTTTTT. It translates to CASSPGQGWELFF.

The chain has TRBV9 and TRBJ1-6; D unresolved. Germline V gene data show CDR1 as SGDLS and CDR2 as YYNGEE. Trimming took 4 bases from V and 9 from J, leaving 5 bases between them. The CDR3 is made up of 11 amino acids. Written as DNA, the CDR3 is TGTGCCAGCAGCTCGGGTTCACCCCTCCACTTT. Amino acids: CASSSGSPLHF.